These T cell receptor beta chains were read from a single sample in a study of cytomegalovirus exposure and HLA in healthy donors. Using immunoSEQ multiplex PCR, the repertoire was profiled, and TCRdb retains in-frame clones only, with some absent. The repertoire has more than 200,000 clones, 80% to 95% of them found once; the top ten carry 3% to 3.5%. Sequenced input: PBMCs. Every receptor here comes from a woman in her twenties or thirties in good health and CMV-seronegative. Each CDR3 is given with its conserved first and last residue. Fields, in order: J gene, D gene, V gene, CDR3 length, clone size, CDR3 DNA, CDR3 protein. D genes are given only for firm matches. A clone size is listed for some rows: how often the clone was seen (once, few, many), or a class if it is expanded.

j_call: TRBJ2-1; d_call: TRBD2; v_call: TRBV28; cdr3_length: 15; clone_size: once; cdr3_nt: TGTGCCAGCAGTTTAACTAGCGGGATGGTTAATGAGCAGTTCTTC; cdr3_aa: CASSLTSGMVNEQFF
j_call: TRBJ1-1; d_call: .; v_call: TRBV4-2; cdr3_length: 14; clone_size: .; cdr3_nt: TGTGCCAGCAGCCAAGAAGGCAACAGCCTTGAAGCTTTCTTT; cdr3_aa: CASSQEGNSLEAFF
j_call: TRBJ2-7; d_call: .; v_call: TRBV7-8; cdr3_length: 14; clone_size: .; cdr3_nt: TGTGCCAGCAGCTTGGGCAGGGAAGGTTACGAGCAGTACTTC; cdr3_aa: CASSLGREGYEQYF
j_call: TRBJ2-3; d_call: TRBD2; v_call: TRBV4-3; cdr3_length: 14; clone_size: .; cdr3_nt: TGCGCCAGCAGCCAGAGGGACTACACAGATACGCAGTATTTT; cdr3_aa: CASSQRDYTDTQYF
j_call: TRBJ2-2; d_call: .; v_call: TRBV6-1; cdr3_length: 12; clone_size: .; cdr3_nt: TGTGCCAGCAGTGGAGACACCGGGGAGCTGTTTTTT; cdr3_aa: CASSGDTGELFF
j_call: TRBJ2-3; d_call: TRBD2; v_call: TRBV4-3; cdr3_length: 16; clone_size: .; cdr3_nt: TGCGCCAGCAGCCAAGTACTAGCGGGAAGCACAGATACGCAGTATTTT; cdr3_aa: CASSQVLAGSTDTQYF
j_call: TRBJ2-1; d_call: .; v_call: TRBV6-5; cdr3_length: 13; clone_size: .; cdr3_nt: TGTGCCAGCAGAACCGTCTCTAGCGAGGGGCAGTTCTTC; cdr3_aa: CASRTVSSEGQFF
j_call: TRBJ2-5; d_call: .; v_call: TRBV27; cdr3_length: 12; clone_size: .; cdr3_nt: TGTGCCAGCAGTTCCAGTGGAGAGACCCAGTACTTC; cdr3_aa: CASSSSGETQYF
j_call: TRBJ2-3; d_call: .; v_call: TRBV27; cdr3_length: 13; clone_size: .; cdr3_nt: TGTGCCAGCAAACCCAGGGTGACAGATACGCAGTATTTT; cdr3_aa: CASKPRVTDTQYF
j_call: TRBJ2-1; d_call: TRBD1; v_call: TRBV28; cdr3_length: 14; clone_size: once; cdr3_nt: TGTGCCAGCAGTTTGACAGGGCCCTACAATGAGCAGTTCTTC; cdr3_aa: CASSLTGPYNEQFF
j_call: TRBJ1-3; d_call: TRBD1; v_call: TRBV30; cdr3_length: 14; clone_size: .; cdr3_nt: TGTGCCAGTAACAGGGGAAGCTCTGGAAACACCATATATTTT; cdr3_aa: CASNRGSSGNTIYF
j_call: TRBJ1-3; d_call: TRBD1; v_call: TRBV9; cdr3_length: 18; clone_size: .; cdr3_nt: TGTGCCAGCAGCGTAGCGGGGGGACAGGCGACACTCGGAAACACCATATATTTT; cdr3_aa: CASSVAGGQATLGNTIYF
j_call: TRBJ1-4; d_call: .; v_call: TRBV7-9; cdr3_length: 12; clone_size: .; cdr3_nt: TGTGCCAGCAGCTTACAGGGCAGGGAACTGTTTTTT; cdr3_aa: CASSLQGRELFF
j_call: TRBJ1-1; d_call: .; v_call: TRBV10-3; cdr3_length: 14; clone_size: .; cdr3_nt: TGTGCCATCAGTGGAGGAGGGTATGACACTGAAGCTTTCTTT; cdr3_aa: CAISGGGYDTEAFF
j_call: TRBJ2-7; d_call: TRBD1; v_call: TRBV7-8; cdr3_length: 14; clone_size: .; cdr3_nt: TGTGCCAGCAGTAAAAGGAGGGACAGGGAGGAGCAGTACTTC; cdr3_aa: CASSKRRDREEQYF
j_call: TRBJ2-1; d_call: TRBD1; v_call: TRBV12-5; cdr3_length: 14; clone_size: .; cdr3_nt: TGTGCTAGTGGTTTAGGGCAGGGGGCGGATGAGCAGTTCTTC; cdr3_aa: CASGLGQGADEQFF
j_call: TRBJ1-1; d_call: .; v_call: TRBV5-1; cdr3_length: 14; clone_size: .; cdr3_nt: TGCGCCAGCAGCTTGGCGACACCGAACACTGAAGCTTTCTTT; cdr3_aa: CASSLATPNTEAFF
j_call: TRBJ2-7; d_call: TRBD2; v_call: TRBV19; cdr3_length: 13; clone_size: .; cdr3_nt: TGTGCCAGTAGTACCGGGGGGGACACTACCCCCCACTTC; cdr3_aa: CASSTGGDTTPHF
j_call: TRBJ2-1; d_call: TRBD2; v_call: TRBV4-3; cdr3_length: 14; clone_size: .; cdr3_nt: TGCGCCAGCAGCCCTAGCGGGAGAGGGGATGAGCAGTTCTTC; cdr3_aa: CASSPSGRGDEQFF
j_call: TRBJ1-2; d_call: .; v_call: TRBV2; cdr3_length: 14; clone_size: few; cdr3_nt: TGTGCCAGCAGTGAAGCGCTTCGACGCCCGCCGGGCACCTTC; cdr3_aa: CASSEALRRPPGTF
j_call: TRBJ2-5; d_call: .; v_call: TRBV7-3; cdr3_length: 14; clone_size: .; cdr3_nt: TGTGCCAGCAGCCCATCGGGCCAACAAGAGACCCAGTACTTC; cdr3_aa: CASSPSGQQETQYF
j_call: TRBJ2-4; d_call: TRBD2; v_call: TRBV28; cdr3_length: 15; clone_size: .; cdr3_nt: TGTGCCAGCAGTGGACTAGCGGGACCTGTAAACATTCAGTACTTC; cdr3_aa: CASSGLAGPVNIQYF
j_call: TRBJ2-7; d_call: .; v_call: TRBV18; cdr3_length: 14; clone_size: .; cdr3_nt: TGTGCCAGCTCAGCCGACATACCTTCCTACGAGCAGTACTTC; cdr3_aa: CASSADIPSYEQYF
j_call: TRBJ2-4; d_call: .; v_call: TRBV5-1; cdr3_length: 13; clone_size: .; cdr3_nt: TGCGCCAGCAGTATGTGGGTTGGAAACATTCAGTACTTC; cdr3_aa: CASSMWVGNIQYF